These T cell receptor beta chains were read from a single sample in a study of blood T cell repertoires in COVID-19. TCRdb's table, derived via immunoSEQ multiplex PCR, lists solely in-frame clones and lacks some. The sample holds a few hundred thousand clones, around 90% seen once. Sequences were obtained from peripheral blood. All receptors derive from a woman aged 40-49 years with COVID-19, enrolled during active disease. CDR3s include the opening cysteine and the closing phenylalanine or tryptophan. The D gene is left open where the match is weak. Only part of the rows carry a size: once, few, many, or a class if the clone is expanded.

d_gene	abundance	v_gene	j_gene	CDR3nt	CDR3aa
NA	NA	TRBV20-1	TRBJ1-1	TGCAGTGCTAGAAGCGCAGATGAAGCTTTCTTT	CSARSADEAFF
NA	NA	TRBV18	TRBJ2-2	TGTGCCAGCTCACAAGGCAGGGGGACTACCGGGGAGCTGTTTTTT	CASSQGRGTTGELFF
TRBD1	NA	TRBV7-8	TRBJ1-3	TGTGCCAGCAGCTTAGGAGTTTCGGACAGGGTACGGCAGGGAAACACCATATATTTT	CASSLGVSDRVRQGNTIYF
NA	NA	TRBV27	TRBJ2-2	TGTGCCAGCAGCCGAGGAGGCGCGGGGTCGAACACCGGGGAGCTGTTTTTT	CASSRGGAGSNTGELFF
NA	NA	TRBV5-8	TRBJ1-5	TGTGCCAGCACCCCTAGGGGGGGAAGACAGCCCCAGCATTTT	CASTPRGGRQPQHF
TRBD1	NA	TRBV28	TRBJ1-6	TGTGCCAGCAGTTTAGGGACAGGGGGTAATTCACCCCTCCACTTT	CASSLGTGGNSPLHF
NA	NA	TRBV7-9	TRBJ1-1	TGTGCCAGCAGCTTACTAGACCAGGGAGGAGCTTTCTTT	CASSLLDQGGAFF
TRBD1	NA	TRBV29-1	TRBJ1-1	TGCAGCGTTCATCGGGACAGGGGCTACACTGAAGCTTTCTTT	CSVHRDRGYTEAFF
TRBD2	NA	TRBV9	TRBJ2-1	TGTGCCAGCAGCGCGAGCGGGGGGATATACAATGAGCAGTTCTTC	CASSASGGIYNEQFF
NA	NA	TRBV9	TRBJ1-2	TGTGCCAGCAGCCCCAGCTTGGGGCAGGTCTATGGCTACACCTTC	CASSPSLGQVYGYTF
NA	NA	TRBV7-9	TRBJ1-4	TGTGCCAGCACCGGATCGAGGGAAAAACTGTTTTTT	CASTGSREKLFF
NA	NA	TRBV6-4	TRBJ2-1	TGTGCCAGCAGTCGGGACCAGGGGATGGATGAGCAGTTCTTC	CASSRDQGMDEQFF
TRBD2	NA	TRBV24-1	TRBJ2-2	TGTGCCACCAGTGCTAGCGGGTACACCGGGGAGCTGTTTTTT	CATSASGYTGELFF
NA	once	TRBV10-1	TRBJ1-5	TGCGCCACCCCACGGTCGGGTAATCAGCCCCAGCATTTT	CATPRSGNQPQHF
NA	few	TRBV27	TRBJ1-4	TGTGCCAGCAGTTTAGAGGGCCGGGAAAAACTGTTTTTT	CASSLEGREKLFF
NA	NA	TRBV7-9	TRBJ1-1	TGTGCCAGCAGCCCCCCCCCGGGTGGGACTGAAGCTTTCTTT	CASSPPPGGTEAFF
NA	NA	TRBV3-1/TRBV3-2	TRBJ1-5	TGTGCCAGCAGCCAAGCCGGTTTCAATCAGCCCCAGCATTTT	CASSQAGFNQPQHF
NA	NA	TRBV28	TRBJ1-4	TGTGCCAGCGGCCAGGGGACTAGGGAAAAACTGTTTTTT	CASGQGTREKLFF
NA	NA	TRBV7-8	TRBJ1-5	TGTGCCAGCAGCTTAGTGAGGTTCGGGAAGCCCCAGCATTTT	CASSLVRFGKPQHF
TRBD1	NA	TRBV23-1	TRBJ2-2	TGCGCCAGCAGTCAAAACCCGGTTAGGACAGGGTGGCACCGGGGGGAGCTGTTTTTT	CASSQNPVRTGWHRGELFF
NA	NA	TRBV25-1	TRBJ1-1	TGTGCCAGCAGTGAATCCCTTTCAGCTTTCTTT	CASSESLSAFF
TRBD1	NA	TRBV5-1	TRBJ2-2	TGCGCCAGCAGCCCGGACAGGCCAAACACCGGGGAGCTGTTTTTT	CASSPDRPNTGELFF
NA	NA	TRBV7-2	TRBJ2-7	TGTGCCAGCAGCTCCACCCCCAGCTCCTACGAGCAGTACTTC	CASSSTPSSYEQYF
TRBD2	NA	TRBV7-9	TRBJ2-1	TGTGCCAGCAGCTTACCGGCGGGAGGGAATGAGCAGTTCTTC	CASSLPAGGNEQFF
NA	NA	TRBV7-9	TRBJ1-2	TGTGCCAGCAGCTTCACAGACTATGGCTACACCTTC	CASSFTDYGYTF
NA	NA	TRBV21-1	TRBJ2-7	TGTGCCAGCAGCAAAGGGAGGGGTCCGGGGAGCTCCTACGAGCAGTACTTC	CASSKGRGPGSSYEQYF
NA	once	TRBV30	TRBJ2-5	TGTGCCTGGAGCCGTCAGCGGGTGGAGACCCAGTACTTC	CAWSRQRVETQYF